This passage covers 27 T cell receptor beta chains from one sample sequenced in a study of regulatory T cells in long-lasting Graves disease. Sample time point: newly diagnosed GD, antithyroid drugs for less than 3 months. TCR sequences were obtained from RNA taken from PBMCs. According to the study, TCR beta libraries were built with iRepertoire HTBI primers and CDR3-region Arm-PCR. Each CDR3 protein gets one entry after TCRdb re-called the multiplex PCR reads with MiXCR. The sample includes more than 400,000 distinct CDR3 sequences, around 15% seen only once; the top ten take more than 9%. These same records also appear under a second study, on T cells in Graves' hyperthyroidism and ophthalmopathy.

The starting material was peripheral blood mononuclear cells (PBMCs), obtained at new diagnosis, from a patient treated with antithyroid drugs. The receptors shown here come from a man aged 40-50 years with Graves disease.

The chain combines TRBV28 with TRBJ2-2; 12 positions agree with TRBD2. The ends lost 6 bases at V and 7 bases at J; junction bases unmatched: 12. The length of the CDR3 is 17 residues. Germline lookup yields CDR1 MDHEN and CDR2 SYDVKM. The CDR3 bases are TGTGCCAGCAGCAGACCCGGGACTAGCGGGTCTGTCGGGGAGCTGTTTTTT. Encoded protein: CASSRPGTSGSVGELFF.

This clonotype was detected many times. The V call is TRBV7-9, the J call TRBJ1-1; D is possibly TRBD1 (6 bases). The CDR3 consists of 14 residues. Germline V lookup: CDR1 SEHNR, CDR2 FQNEAQ (reference sequence). The germline V and J ends were trimmed by 5 bases and 4 bases, with 14 bases remaining between them. DNA of the CDR3: TGTGCCAGCAGCGACAGGACCCGGGGCACTGAAGCTTTCTTT. This gives the protein CASSDRTRGTEAFF.

J is TRBJ2-1 and V is TRBV28; D gene uncertain. Germline V lookup: CDR1 MDHEN, CDR2 SYDVKM. The CDR3 loop spans 12 amino acids. The V gene lost 4 bases and the J gene lost 10 bases, with 11 bases spanning the gap. The CDR3 protein is CASSSVSYEQFF. The CDR3, as DNA: TGTGCCAGCAGTTCAGTATCCTACGAGCAGTTCTTC.

V and J are TRBV7-9 and TRBJ1-1, with a tentative D call TRBD1 (5 bases). Between the trimmed V and J ends, which lost 2 bases and 7 bases, there was a span of 11 bases. The CDR3 totals 13 residues. Germline V CDR1 and CDR2: SEHNR, FQNEAQ (reference sequence). CDR3 sequence: CASSLKGIGEAFF. The DNA for the CDR3 is TGTGCCAGCAGCTTAAAGGGGATCGGTGAAGCTTTCTTT.

This clonotype was counted many times. V and J are TRBV28 and TRBJ2-3, with D perhaps matching TRBD2 (7 bases). Germline values: CDR1 MDHEN, CDR2 SYDVKM. Trimming left V 4 bases short and J 4 bases short, with 18 bases between. The CDR3 is 16 amino acids. CDR3 bases: TGTGCCAGCAGTTACCAAAGGGGGGGACCATCAGATACGCAGTATTTT. Its protein product is CASSYQRGGPSDTQYF.

The chain has TRBV3-1 and TRBJ2-1; 10 nucleotides line up with TRBD2. The CDR3 spans 17 residues. Looked up from germline, CDR1 is LGHDT and CDR2 is YNNKEL (reference sequence). V lost 6 bases and J lost 1; bases outside the gene matches: 9. CDR3 region: CASRQSAGGPSYNEQFF. Here the CDR3 DNA reads TGTGCCAGCAGACAATCAGCGGGAGGGCCGTCCTACAATGAGCAGTTCTTC.

In its sample, this clonotype was seen many times. The CDR3 DNA is TGCAGTGGACTAGCGGGAGACCGCAATGAGCAGTTCTTC. This codes for CSGLAGDRNEQFF. The chain recombines TRBV20-1 with TRBJ2-1; 12 nucleotides align to TRBD2. There are 13 residues in the CDR3. The germline V gene has CDR1 DFQATT and CDR2 SNEGSKA (reference sequence). V was pared by 7 bases and J by 6 bases, with 4 bases of the junction left unmatched.

This clonotype was detected many times. This sequence joins TRBV11-2 and TRBJ2-2; 13 bases align to TRBD2. Germline lookup yields CDR1 SGHAT and CDR2 FQNNGV. The CDR3 contains 18 residues. Trimming cost V 4 bases and J 6 bases; bases outside gene matches: 11. CDR3 in amino acids: CASSSRTSGRSNAGELFF. In DNA, the CDR3 is TGTGCCAGCAGCTCCCGGACTAGCGGGAGAAGCAACGCCGGGGAGCTGTTTTTT.

This clonotype has a handful of counts. The chain links TRBV19 to TRBJ2-7; D is undetermined. V lost 3 bases and J 1 base, leaving 10 bases between the germline ends. This CDR3 has 14 amino acids. Germline V gene data show CDR1 as LNHDA and CDR2 as SQIVND (reference sequence). The CDR3: CASSINGGSYEQYF. The CDR3 coding sequence is TGTGCCAGTAGTATTAACGGCGGATCCTACGAGCAGTACTTC. Based on the CDR3 plus reference TRBV19 and TRBJ2-7, the full variable domain is DGGITQSPKYLFRKEGQNVTLSCEQNLNHDAMYWYRQDPGQGLRLIYYSQIVNDFQKGDIAEGYSVSREKKESFPLTVTSAQKNPTAFYLCASSINGGSYEQYFGPGTRLTVT.

This clonotype was detected many times. The rearrangement uses TRBV2 and TRBJ2-1; no firm D call. This CDR3 comprises 17 residues. Trimming shortened V by 2 bases and J by 2 bases, and 16 bases separated the two germline ends. Germline V gene lookup returns CDR1 SNHLY and CDR2 FYNNEI. The CDR3 protein is CASSEPSSAPAYNEQFF. The CDR3 nucleotides read TGTGCCAGCAGTGAACCATCATCGGCCCCAGCCTACAATGAGCAGTTCTTC. Full variable domain (remainder filled in from reference TRBV2 and TRBJ2-1): EPEVTQTPSHQVTQMGQEVILRCVPISNHLYFYWYRQILGQKVEFLVSFYNNEISEKSEIFDDQFSVERPDGSNFTLKIRSTKLEDSAMYFCASSEPSSAPAYNEQFFGPGTRLTVL.

This clonotype was detected a few times. This rearrangement joins TRBV27 to TRBJ1-5; D gene unclear. The ends were cut back, 2 bases at V and 1 base at J, with 6 bases in the middle. Germline V gives CDR1 MNHEY, CDR2 SMNVEV (reference sequence). The CDR3 is 14 residues long. The DNA for the CDR3 is TGTGCCAGCAGTTTAGGACTGAGCAATCAGCCCCAGCATTTT. Translation: CASSLGLSNQPQHF.

This clonotype was seen at least ten times. This chain joins TRBV3-1 and TRBJ2-7, with a possible D match to TRBD1 (6 bases). Germline CDR1 and CDR2: LGHDT and YNNKEL (reference sequence). The CDR3 sequence is 12 residues long. The ends were cut back, 3 bases at V and 4 bases at J, with 7 bases in the middle. CDR3 loop: CASSHRGYEQYF. In nucleotides, the CDR3 is TGTGCCAGCAGCCACAGGGGTTACGAGCAGTACTTC.

This clonotype was picked up many times. V is TRBV2 and J is TRBJ1-1; D ambiguous. Germline lookup yields CDR1 SNHLY and CDR2 FYNNEI. The V gene lost 4 bases and the J gene lost 8 bases, with 14 bases spanning the gap. This CDR3 spans 13 amino acids. CDR3 in DNA: TGTGCCAGCAGTGGGTGGAGGCCAGGCGAAGCTTTCTTT. Protein product: CASSGWRPGEAFF. The entire variable domain, with the rest obtained from reference TRBV2 and TRBJ1-1, is as follows: EPEVTQTPSHQVTQMGQEVILRCVPISNHLYFYWYRQILGQKVEFLVSFYNNEISEKSEIFDDQFSVERPDGSNFTLKIRSTKLEDSAMYFCASSGWRPGEAFFGQGTRLTVV.

The chain carries TRBV18 and TRBJ2-5; 9 nucleotides align to TRBD1. J was trimmed by 3 bases and V by 3 bases; bases with no gene match: 14. CDR1 and CDR2 (germline): KGHSH, LQKENI. The CDR3 sequence is 18 residues long. The CDR3 DNA sequence: TGTGCCAGCTCACCTCGCCGGGACAGGGTCGCTCCGAAAGAGACCCAGTACTTC. Translation gives CASSPRRDRVAPKETQYF.

The chain employs TRBV5-4 and TRBJ2-2; 10 positions agree with TRBD2. CDR3 length: 16 amino acids. The trim removed 0 bases at V and 4 bases at J, leaving 3 bases unmatched. The germline V gene encodes CDR1 SGHNT and CDR2 YYREEE (reference sequence). In DNA, the CDR3 is TGTGCCAGCAGCTTGGGAGCGGGAGGGCTCACCGGGGAGCTGTTTTTT. Translation gives CASSLGAGGLTGELFF.

This clonotype was seen many times. The DNA for the CDR3 is TGTGCCAGCAGGATCACTAGCGGGAGCACCTACGAGCAGTACTTC. Translation gives CASRITSGSTYEQYF. The rearrangement links TRBV27 to TRBJ2-7, with 11 bases identical to TRBD2. CDR1 MNHEY and CDR2 SMNVEV come from the germline V gene (reference sequence). V shed 6 bases, J shed 2 bases, and the junction held 6 bases outside the gene matches. The CDR3 extends over 15 amino acids.

The genes are TRBV5-1 and TRBJ1-3; the D is unclear. The CDR3 consists of 16 residues. V was shortened by 4 bases and J by 2 bases, with 16 bases between the two germline ends. In germline, CDR1 is SGHRS, CDR2 YFSETQ. Here the CDR3 reads CASSLGLFSTGNTIYF. The CDR3 DNA reads TGCGCCAGCAGCCTCGGACTCTTCTCCACTGGAAACACCATATATTTT.

This clonotype turned up a few times. A much larger clone sits a single nucleotide away, making a read error possible. J is TRBJ2-1 and V is TRBV28; perhaps TRBD1 as D (6 bases). Looked up from germline, CDR1 is MDHEN and CDR2 is SYDVKM. The CDR3 totals 15 residues. CDR3 residues: CTSSPSGAVYNEQFF. The DNA for the CDR3 is TGTACCAGCAGTCCGTCAGGGGCGGTCTACAATGAGCAGTTCTTC.

This clonotype was found a few times. V gene TRBV7-2 combines with J gene TRBJ1-1, with a possible D match to TRBD1 (6 bases). CDR3 length equals 13 residues. The germline CDR1 and CDR2 sequences are SGHTA and FQGNSA. Deletions cut 5 bases from V and 5 bases from J, with 12 bases between. The CDR3 here is CASSRGGETEAFF. CDR3 nucleotide sequence: TGTGCCAGCAGCCGAGGGGGGGAGACTGAAGCTTTCTTT.

This clonotype was seen ten or more times. The chain couples TRBV20-1 to TRBJ2-5; D may be TRBD1 or TRBD2 (5 bases each). Germline V gene data show CDR1 as DFQATT and CDR2 as SNEGSKA (reference sequence). The CDR3 covers 13 residues. V lost 3 bases and J lost 1, with 9 bases in between. The DNA for the CDR3 is TGCAGTGCTAGTTGGGGGATCCAAGAGACCCAGTACTTC. It translates to CSASWGIQETQYF.

This clonotype was detected a few times. J is TRBJ2-1 and V is TRBV10-3; TRBD2 matches at 8 bases. Per germline, CDR1 ENHRY and CDR2 SYGVKD. The CDR3 is 19 amino acids. V dropped 0 bases and J dropped 0; count of bases not matched to a gene: 10. The CDR3 nucleotides are TGTGCCATCAGTGAGTCGAGCGGGAGTAGATCCAGCTCCTACAATGAGCAGTTCTTC. Amino acids: CAISESSGSRSSSYNEQFF.

This clonotype came up many times. In nucleotides, the CDR3 is TGTGCCAGCAGTTACTCAGAATTCAGTGCCGGGAGCTACACCTTC. Protein product: CASSYSEFSAGSYTF. This chain connects TRBV6-5 to TRBJ1-2; D gene uncertain. Germline lookup yields CDR1 MNHEY and CDR2 SVGAGI. The CDR3 spans 15 residues. Deletions cut 0 bases from V and 9 bases from J, with 17 bases between.

In regard to this clonotype: This clone may be a read error of a much larger clone one base away. Here the CDR3 reads CASRGYAGSYVQYF. The DNA of the CDR3 is TGTGCCAGCAGGGGGTATGCAGGTTCCTACGTGCAGTACTTC. The rearrangement uses TRBV6-2 or TRBV6-3 and TRBJ2-7; D call uncertain. Germline CDR1 and CDR2: MNHEY and SVGEGT. This CDR3 contains 14 residues.

This clonotype was seen a few times. The gene calls are TRBV27 and TRBJ1-2, with unresolved D. The germline gives CDR1 MNHEY, CDR2 SMNVEV (reference sequence). The CDR3 contains 15 residues. Between the trimmed V and J ends, which lost 3 bases and 0 bases, there was a span of 11 bases. The DNA for the CDR3 is TGTGCCAGCAGTTTCGTGGCGGGGACTAACTATGGCTACACCTTC. Amino acid sequence: CASSFVAGTNYGYTF.

J is TRBJ2-3 and V is TRBV6-2 or TRBV6-3; weak D call: TRBD1 (5 bases). Trimming shortened V by 4 bases and J by 5 bases, and 13 bases separated the two germline ends. The CDR3 runs to 14 residues. Germline CDR1 MNHEY, CDR2 SVGEGT. The CDR3 reads CASSFQGWGDTQYF. DNA for the CDR3: TGTGCCAGCAGTTTCCAGGGTTGGGGAGATACGCAGTATTTT.

This clonotype was found many times. This chain connects TRBV5-5 to TRBJ1-5; the D gene is possibly TRBD1 (5 bases). Germline CDR1 reads SGHKS; CDR2 reads YYEKEE (reference sequence). V was pared by 0 bases and J by 4 bases, with 11 bases between. This CDR3 is built from 15 residues. The CDR3 sequence is CASSLEARGNQPQHF. The CDR3 nucleotides are TGTGCCAGCAGCTTGGAGGCACGGGGGAATCAGCCCCAGCATTTT.

The chain couples TRBV14 to TRBJ2-5, with 10 positions matching TRBD1. The V segment lost 3 bases and the J segment 1 base; nucleotides outside the gene matches: 5. Germline V CDR1 and CDR2: SGHDN, FVKESK. This CDR3 has 16 residues. The CDR3 protein is CASSQTGQGLQETQYF. CDR3 nucleotides: TGTGCCAGCAGCCAGACGGGACAGGGGCTCCAAGAGACCCAGTACTTC.